This T cell receptor (beta chain) was captured in a study of cytomegalovirus exposure and HLA in healthy donors. Study background: The 500 to 750 first-cohort repertoires and the roughly 120 validation repertoires shared the same platform, a later analysis reported. The study's findings and limits: Through in vitro validation, three CMV-associated chains were shown to be specific for CMV antigens. The study designated about 160 TCR beta chains cytomegalovirus-associated.

Sequencing was performed with immunoSEQ multiplex PCR; in TCRdb, only in-frame clones are kept and a portion is missing. This table holds some 190,000 clones, roughly 82% found once. This CDR3 has 11 amino acids. Per the germline V gene, CDR1 is LNHDA and CDR2 is SQIVND (reference sequence). V lost 7 bases and J lost 3, with 7 bases in between. As concerns this clone: The antigen remains unidentified.

Sequencing used PBMCs. This rearrangement joins TRBV19 to TRBJ2-7; no clear D. The TCR was taken from a woman in her late teens or twenties in good health and CMV-seronegative. CDR3: CASTDNYEQYF. CDR3 sequence (DNA): TGTGCCAGTACCGACAACTACGAGCAGTACTTC. Complete variable domain (other parts from reference TRBV19 and TRBJ2-7): DGGITQSPKYLFRKEGQNVTLSCEQNLNHDAMYWYRQDPGQGLRLIYYSQIVNDFQKGDIAEGYSVSREKKESFPLTVTSAQKNPTAFYLCASTDNYEQYFGPGTRLTVT.